This T cell receptor beta chain appears in the sequencing data of a study of early stage breast cancer tumors. Here immunoSEQ multiplex PCR was the method, and the copy in TCRdb shows in-frame clones only, minus some. The sample has approximately 11,000 clones; about 78% are singletons. The receptor was derived from a person aged 35-55 years with breast cancer. The sample was breast tumor tissue.

The CDR3 reads CAWSVRRGTSGANVLTF. Here the CDR3 DNA reads TGTGCCTGGAGTGTACGGAGGGGGACCTCTGGGGCCAACGTCCTGACTTTC. The chain couples TRBV30 to TRBJ2-6; the D call may be TRBD1 or TRBD2 (6 bases each). The V end lost 0 bases, the J end lost 0 bases, and 12 bases lay between the germline ends. This CDR3 spans 17 amino acids. CDR1 GTSNPN and CDR2 SVGIG come from the germline V gene (reference sequence).